The following is a T cell receptor (beta chain) sequence with its context. What this receptor recognizes is not known. No much larger clonotype is one base removed from it; base qualities were not supplied. Based on the germline V gene, the CDR1 and CDR2 sequences are SGHDN and FVKESK. The germline ends are 9 bases apart after V is trimmed by 5 bases and J by 2 bases. Including cysteine and phenylalanine, the CDR3 has 13 amino acids. CDR3 DNA only is kept here, 39 bases in frame from base 1. The data derive from a study of blood T cell repertoires in COVID-19 (dated by TCRdb to 2018 to 2020). About the investigation overall: The collaborator samples originated in the United States, Italy and Spain and spanned the acute and convalescent phases of COVID-19. The material from the prospective study consisted of cDNA or gDNA derived from T cells, B-cell-depleted T cells, or PBMCs. The dataset comprised deeply sampled blood TCRbeta repertoires from subjects exposed to, actively infected with, or recovered from COVID-19. A freely available public database, intended as a resource for researchers studying the immune response to SARS-CoV-2, is where the repertoires were released. The samples were drawn from two sources: the first 160 participants of the ongoing ImmuneRACE study, and 1,200 or so subjects contributed by 6 global collaborators. The sample metadata nearly always contained a de-identified subject ID, COVID-19 status, age in years and sex. Where HLA class I and class II types were available, the types were taken from metadata supplied by the sample provider, not from assay-based typing. Findings and caveats that apply to the study as a whole: How much clinical and demographic metadata was included differed by source and by participant, and the metadata was provided uncurated.

Participants in the prospective study were aged 18 to 89 years, lived in over 20 United States geographic areas, and enrolled through a virtual design. Cohort assignment in the prospective study relied on participant-reported clinical history from a screening survey and a study questionnaire. Exposed participants were defined as having been in contact with someone with a PCR-confirmed or clinician-diagnosed COVID-19 case within 2 weeks of study entry. Mobile phlebotomists in the prospective study collected whole blood, serum and a nasopharyngeal or oropharyngeal swab from every participant. Over a roughly two-month period, participants in the prospective study had the option of providing additional blood draws and questionnaires. Blood samples from the prospective study were shipped frozen or at room temperature prior to DNA extraction. TCRbeta CDR3 regions were amplified from genomic DNA by means of the immunoSEQ Assay, a bias-controlled multiplex PCR. From the authors' description of their analysis: Nucleated cell counts per sample were estimated from amplification of reference gene primers within the assay. To quantify the absolute abundance of each unique TCRbeta CDR3 rearrangement, sequence reads were collapsed and filtered. Productive Simpson clonality was computed per sample as the square root of Simpson's diversity index over productive rearrangements. Not all clones reach the TCRdb copy of this immuneACCESS table, which keeps in-frame sequences only. Checked studies attribute under half of the gap to unresolved V genes and leave the rest unexplained. From that table come the V and J calls and clone size; the DNA was used to work out D and trimming. The sample table lists fewer than 250,000 clones, 84% of them with a count of one. Approximately 3% of the sample comes from the top ten.

This clonotype was sampled from a woman under 40 who had been exposed to COVID-19. Sequencing was performed on PBMCs or T cells enriched from blood (not recorded which). This chain is built from TRBV14 and TRBJ1-2; no D gene call is confident. Read as DNA, the sequence is TGTGCCAGCAGCGTCGCGGAAAACTATGGCTACACCTTC. This yields the protein CASSVAENYGYTF.